This T cell receptor (beta chain) was profiled in a study of T cell responses to AZD1222 COVID-19 vaccine. The CDR3 is 11 amino acids. Trimming removed 11 bases at V and 0 bases at J, with 4 bases between. The assay was immunoSEQ multiplex PCR, and TCRdb's table has in-frame clones only and misses some. Of tens of thousands of clones in the sample, roughly 80% are singletons; the top ten hold about 14%. Source: peripheral blood, taken 28 days after the second AZD1222 dose. This chain uses TRBV12-3 or TRBV12-4 with TRBJ2-2, with D unresolved. The TCR comes from an adult who received the AZD1222 COVID-19 vaccine. CDR3 nucleotides: TGTGCCGCGGCGAACACCGGGGAGCTGTTTTTT. Protein product: CAAANTGELFF.